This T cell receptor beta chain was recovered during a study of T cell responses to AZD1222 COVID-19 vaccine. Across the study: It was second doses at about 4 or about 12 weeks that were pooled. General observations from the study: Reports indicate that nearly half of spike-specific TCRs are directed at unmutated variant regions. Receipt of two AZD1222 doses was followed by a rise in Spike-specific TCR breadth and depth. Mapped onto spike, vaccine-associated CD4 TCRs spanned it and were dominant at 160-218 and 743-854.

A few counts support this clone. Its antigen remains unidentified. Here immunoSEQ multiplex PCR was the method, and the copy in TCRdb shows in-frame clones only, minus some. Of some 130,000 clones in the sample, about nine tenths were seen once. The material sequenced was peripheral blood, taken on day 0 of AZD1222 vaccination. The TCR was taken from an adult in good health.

The CDR3 region has the DNA TGTGCCAGCAGCCAGGGCGGGTCCCACACCGGGGAGCTGTTTTTT. It translates to CASSQGGSHTGELFF. The chain combines TRBV7-9 with TRBJ2-2; perhaps D is TRBD1 or TRBD2 (5 bases each). Germline V lookup: CDR1 SEHNR, CDR2 FQNEAQ (reference sequence). The CDR3 is 15 residues long. Trimming left V 5 bases short and J 3 bases short, with 13 bases between.